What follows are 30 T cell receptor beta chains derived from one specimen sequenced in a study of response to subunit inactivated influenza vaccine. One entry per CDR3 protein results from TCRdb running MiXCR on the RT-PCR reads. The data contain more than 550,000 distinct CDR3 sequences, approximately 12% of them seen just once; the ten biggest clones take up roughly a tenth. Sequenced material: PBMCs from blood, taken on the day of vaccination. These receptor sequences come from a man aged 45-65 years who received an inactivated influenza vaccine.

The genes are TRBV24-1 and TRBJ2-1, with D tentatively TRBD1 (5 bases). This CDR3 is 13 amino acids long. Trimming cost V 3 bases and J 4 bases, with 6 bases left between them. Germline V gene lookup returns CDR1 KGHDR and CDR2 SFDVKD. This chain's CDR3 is CATSDRQYNEQFF. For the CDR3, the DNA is TGTGCCACCAGTGATCGACAGTACAATGAGCAGTTCTTC.

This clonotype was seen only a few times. The CDR3 reads CASSPLVKQYF. In DNA, the CDR3 is TGTGCCAGCAGCCCCCTCGTGAAGCAGTACTTC. This chain uses TRBV7-8 with TRBJ2-7, with D unresolved. V was trimmed by 5 bases and J by 8 bases, leaving 10 bases between them. The germline CDR1 and CDR2 sequences are SGHVS and FQNEAQ. The CDR3 has 11 residues.

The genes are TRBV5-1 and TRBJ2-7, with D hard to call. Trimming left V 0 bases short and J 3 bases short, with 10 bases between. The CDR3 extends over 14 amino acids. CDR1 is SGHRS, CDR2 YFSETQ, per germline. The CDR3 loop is CASSLEGSYYEQYF. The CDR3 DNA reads TGCGCCAGCAGCTTGGAGGGATCCTACTACGAGCAGTACTTC.

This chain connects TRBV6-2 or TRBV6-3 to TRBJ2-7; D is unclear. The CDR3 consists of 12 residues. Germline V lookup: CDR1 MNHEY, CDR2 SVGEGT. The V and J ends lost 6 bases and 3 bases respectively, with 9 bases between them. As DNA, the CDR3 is TGTGCCAGCAGAATGCGGTTCTACGAGCAGTACTTC. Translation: CASRMRFYEQYF.

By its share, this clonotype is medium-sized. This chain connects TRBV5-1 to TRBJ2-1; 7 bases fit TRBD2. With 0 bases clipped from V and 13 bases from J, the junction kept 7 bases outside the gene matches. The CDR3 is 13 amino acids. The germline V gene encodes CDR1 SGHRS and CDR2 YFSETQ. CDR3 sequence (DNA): TGCGCCAGCAGCTTGGTAGGGCGGGAGAGCCAGTTCTTC. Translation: CASSLVGRESQFF.

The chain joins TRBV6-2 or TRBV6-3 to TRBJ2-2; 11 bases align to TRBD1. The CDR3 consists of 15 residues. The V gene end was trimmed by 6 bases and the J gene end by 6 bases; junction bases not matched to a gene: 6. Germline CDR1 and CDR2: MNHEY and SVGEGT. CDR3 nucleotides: TGTGCCAGCAGAGACCGGGACAGGGGGTCCGGGGAGCTGTTTTTT. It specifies CASRDRDRGSGELFF.

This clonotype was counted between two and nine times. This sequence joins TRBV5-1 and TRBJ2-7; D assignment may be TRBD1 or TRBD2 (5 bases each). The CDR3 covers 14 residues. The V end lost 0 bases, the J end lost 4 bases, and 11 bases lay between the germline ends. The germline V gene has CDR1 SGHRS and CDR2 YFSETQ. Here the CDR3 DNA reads TGCGCCAGCAGCTTGGTAGGGACGGAGTACGAGCAGTACTTC. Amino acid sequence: CASSLVGTEYEQYF. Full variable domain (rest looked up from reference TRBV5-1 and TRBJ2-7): KAGVTQTPRYLIKTRGQQVTLSCSPISGHRSVSWYQQTPGQGLQFLFEYFSETQRNKGNFPGRFSGRQFSNSRSEMNVSTLELGDSALYLCASSLVGTEYEQYFGPGTRLTVT.

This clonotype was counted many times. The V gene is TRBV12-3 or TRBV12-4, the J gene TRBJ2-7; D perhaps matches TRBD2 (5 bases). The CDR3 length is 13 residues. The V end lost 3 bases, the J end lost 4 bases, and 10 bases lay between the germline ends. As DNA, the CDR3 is TGTGCCAGCAGTTTGAGGGATGGATACGAGCAGTACTTC. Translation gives CASSLRDGYEQYF.

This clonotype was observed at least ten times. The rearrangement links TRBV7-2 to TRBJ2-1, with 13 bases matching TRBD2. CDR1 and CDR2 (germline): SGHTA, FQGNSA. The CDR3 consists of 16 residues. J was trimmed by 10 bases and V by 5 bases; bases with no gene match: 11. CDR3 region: CASSRRGLAGVREQFF. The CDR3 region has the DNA TGTGCCAGCAGCCGCAGAGGACTAGCGGGAGTTCGCGAGCAGTTCTTC.

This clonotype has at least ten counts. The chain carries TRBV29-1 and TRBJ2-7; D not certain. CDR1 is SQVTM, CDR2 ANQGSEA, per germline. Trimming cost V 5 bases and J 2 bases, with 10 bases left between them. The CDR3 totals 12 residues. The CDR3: CSVITATYEQYF. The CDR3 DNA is TGCAGCGTTATAACTGCTACCTACGAGCAGTACTTC.

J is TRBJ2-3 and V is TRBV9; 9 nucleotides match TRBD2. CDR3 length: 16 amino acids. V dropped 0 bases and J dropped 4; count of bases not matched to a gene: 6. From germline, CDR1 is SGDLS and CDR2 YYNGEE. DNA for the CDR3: TGTGCCAGCAGCGTAGATGGCGGGAGGGCCCCAGATACGCAGTATTTT. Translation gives CASSVDGGRAPDTQYF.

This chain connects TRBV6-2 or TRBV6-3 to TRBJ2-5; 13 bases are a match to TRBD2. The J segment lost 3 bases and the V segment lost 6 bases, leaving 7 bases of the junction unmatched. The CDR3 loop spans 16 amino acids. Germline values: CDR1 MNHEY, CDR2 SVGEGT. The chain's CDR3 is CASSGLAGVIEETQYF. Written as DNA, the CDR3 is TGTGCCAGCAGCGGACTAGCGGGGGTCATAGAAGAGACCCAGTACTTC.

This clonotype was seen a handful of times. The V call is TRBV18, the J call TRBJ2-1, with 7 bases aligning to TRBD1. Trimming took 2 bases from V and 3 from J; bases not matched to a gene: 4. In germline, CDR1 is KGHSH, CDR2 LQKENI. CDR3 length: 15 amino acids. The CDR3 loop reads CASSPRGGFYNEQFF. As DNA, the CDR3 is TGTGCCAGCTCACCAAGAGGGGGCTTCTACAATGAGCAGTTCTTC.

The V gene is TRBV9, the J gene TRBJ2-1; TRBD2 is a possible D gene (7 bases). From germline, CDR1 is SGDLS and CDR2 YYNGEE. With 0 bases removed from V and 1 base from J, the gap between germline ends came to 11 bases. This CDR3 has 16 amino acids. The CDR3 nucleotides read TGTGCCAGCAGCGTAGTTGGGGGGGCGTCCTACAATGAGCAGTTCTTC. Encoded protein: CASSVVGGASYNEQFF.

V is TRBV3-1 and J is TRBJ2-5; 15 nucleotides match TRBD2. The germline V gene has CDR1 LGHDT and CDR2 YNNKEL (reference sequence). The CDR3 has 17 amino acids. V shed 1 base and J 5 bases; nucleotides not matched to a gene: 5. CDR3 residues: CASSQGTSGRAGETQYF. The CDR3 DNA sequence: TGTGCCAGCAGCCAAGGGACTAGCGGGAGGGCCGGGGAGACCCAGTACTTC.

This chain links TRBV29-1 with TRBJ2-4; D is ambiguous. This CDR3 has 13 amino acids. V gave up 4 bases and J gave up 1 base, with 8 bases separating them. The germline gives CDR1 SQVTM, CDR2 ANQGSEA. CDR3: CSVGGGAKNIQYF. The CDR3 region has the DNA TGCAGCGTTGGGGGTGGGGCCAAAAACATTCAGTACTTC.

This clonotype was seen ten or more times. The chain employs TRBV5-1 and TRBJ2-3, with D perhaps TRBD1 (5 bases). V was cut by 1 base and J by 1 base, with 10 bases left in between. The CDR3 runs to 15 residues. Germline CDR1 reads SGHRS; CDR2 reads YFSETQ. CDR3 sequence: CASSLQGMGTDTQYF. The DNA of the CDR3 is TGCGCCAGCAGCTTGCAGGGCATGGGCACAGATACGCAGTATTTT. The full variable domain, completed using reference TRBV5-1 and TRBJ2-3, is KAGVTQTPRYLIKTRGQQVTLSCSPISGHRSVSWYQQTPGQGLQFLFEYFSETQRNKGNFPGRFSGRQFSNSRSEMNVSTLELGDSALYLCASSLQGMGTDTQYFGPGTRLTVL.

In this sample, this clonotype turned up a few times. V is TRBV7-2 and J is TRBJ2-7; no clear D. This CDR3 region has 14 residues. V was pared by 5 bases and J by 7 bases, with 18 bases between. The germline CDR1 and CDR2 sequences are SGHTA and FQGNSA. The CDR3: CASSPSYSSKEQYF. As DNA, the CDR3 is TGTGCCAGCAGCCCAAGTTATAGCTCCAAGGAGCAGTACTTC.

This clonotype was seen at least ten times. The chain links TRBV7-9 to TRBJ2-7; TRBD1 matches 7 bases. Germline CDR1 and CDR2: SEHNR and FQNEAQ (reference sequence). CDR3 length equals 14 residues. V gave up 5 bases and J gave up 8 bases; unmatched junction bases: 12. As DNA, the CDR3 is TGTGCCAGCAGCGACCCACCGGGACAGTGGCAGCAGTACTTC. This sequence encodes CASSDPPGQWQQYF.

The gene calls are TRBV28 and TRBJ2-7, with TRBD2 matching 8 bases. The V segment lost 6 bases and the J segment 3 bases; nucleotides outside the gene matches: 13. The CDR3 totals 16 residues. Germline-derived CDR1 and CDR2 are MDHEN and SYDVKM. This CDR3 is CASSPAGGDARYEQYF. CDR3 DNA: TGTGCCAGCAGCCCGGCGGGGGGCGACGCTCGCTACGAGCAGTACTTC.

CDR3 DNA sequence: TGTGCCAGCAGCCAAGTGGGCGGGAGGGCCTTGTATGAGCAGTTCTTC. Amino acid sequence: CASSQVGGRALYEQFF. V usage is TRBV14 and J usage is TRBJ2-1; TRBD2 matches at 9 bases. The CDR3 has 16 residues. With 1 base clipped from V and 8 bases from J, the junction kept 9 bases outside the gene matches. CDR1 is SGHDN and CDR2 is FVKESK in the germline V gene.

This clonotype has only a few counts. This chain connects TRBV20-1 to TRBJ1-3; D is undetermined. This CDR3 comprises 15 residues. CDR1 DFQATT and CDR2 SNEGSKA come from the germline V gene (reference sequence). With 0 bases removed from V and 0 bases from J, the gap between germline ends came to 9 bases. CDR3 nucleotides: TGCAGTGCTAGAGATGGCCGAAGCTCTGGAAACACCATATATTTT. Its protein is CSARDGRSSGNTIYF.

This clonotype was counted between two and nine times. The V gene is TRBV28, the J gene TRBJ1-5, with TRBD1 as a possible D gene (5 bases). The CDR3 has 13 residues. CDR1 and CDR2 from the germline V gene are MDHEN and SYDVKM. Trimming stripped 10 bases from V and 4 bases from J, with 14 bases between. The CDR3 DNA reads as TGTGCCAACCAGGCCAGGACAAATCAGCCCCAGCATTTT. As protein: CANQARTNQPQHF.

In DNA form, the CDR3 reads TGTGCCAGCAGCCCGACACCTGGGGGCCACAATGAGCAGTTCTTC. Its translation is CASSPTPGGHNEQFF. The chain combines TRBV7-6 with TRBJ2-1; D perhaps matches TRBD1 (6 bases). The CDR3 has 15 amino acids. Germline CDR1 SGHVS, CDR2 FNYEAQ. V was pared by 5 bases and J by 5 bases, with 16 bases between.

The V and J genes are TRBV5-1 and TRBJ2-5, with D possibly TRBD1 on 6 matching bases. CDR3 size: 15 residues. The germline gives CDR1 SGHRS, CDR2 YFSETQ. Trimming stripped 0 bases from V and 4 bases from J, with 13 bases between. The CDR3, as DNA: TGCGCCAGCAGCTTGGGAACCACAGGGCTAGAGACCCAGTACTTC. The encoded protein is CASSLGTTGLETQYF.

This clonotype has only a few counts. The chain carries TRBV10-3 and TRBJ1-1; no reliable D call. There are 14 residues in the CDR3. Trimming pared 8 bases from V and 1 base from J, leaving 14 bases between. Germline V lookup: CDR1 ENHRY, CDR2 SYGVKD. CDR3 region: CAIRTGGGNTEAFF. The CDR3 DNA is TGTGCCATCCGGACGGGAGGAGGGAACACTGAAGCTTTCTTT.

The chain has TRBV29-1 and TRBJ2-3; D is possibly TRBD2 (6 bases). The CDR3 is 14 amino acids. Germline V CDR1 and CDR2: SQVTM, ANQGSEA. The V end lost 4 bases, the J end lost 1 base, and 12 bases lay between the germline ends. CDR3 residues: CSVAPQRGTDTQYF. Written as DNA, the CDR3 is TGCAGCGTTGCCCCGCAGCGGGGCACAGATACGCAGTATTTT.

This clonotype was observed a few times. CDR3 sequence: CASSLVGNGGETQYF. In DNA form, the CDR3 reads TGCGCCAGCAGCTTGGTCGGAAATGGGGGAGAGACCCAGTACTTC. The rearrangement uses TRBV5-1 and TRBJ2-5; D may match TRBD1 or TRBD2 (5 bases each). Deletions cut 0 bases from V and 4 bases from J, with 13 bases between. CDR3 length equals 15 residues. Germline V gene data show CDR1 as SGHRS and CDR2 as YFSETQ.

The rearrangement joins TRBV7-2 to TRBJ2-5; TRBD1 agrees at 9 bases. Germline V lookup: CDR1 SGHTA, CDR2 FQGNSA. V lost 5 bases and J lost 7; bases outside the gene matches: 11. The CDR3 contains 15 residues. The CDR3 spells CASSPNRGRERTQYF. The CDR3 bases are TGTGCCAGCAGCCCAAACAGGGGGCGGGAGCGGACCCAGTACTTC.

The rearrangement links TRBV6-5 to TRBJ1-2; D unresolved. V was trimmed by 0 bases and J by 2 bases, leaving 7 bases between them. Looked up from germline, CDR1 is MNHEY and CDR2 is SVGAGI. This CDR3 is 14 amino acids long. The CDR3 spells CASSYSVENYGYTF. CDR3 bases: TGTGCCAGCAGTTACTCCGTGGAAAACTATGGCTACACCTTC.